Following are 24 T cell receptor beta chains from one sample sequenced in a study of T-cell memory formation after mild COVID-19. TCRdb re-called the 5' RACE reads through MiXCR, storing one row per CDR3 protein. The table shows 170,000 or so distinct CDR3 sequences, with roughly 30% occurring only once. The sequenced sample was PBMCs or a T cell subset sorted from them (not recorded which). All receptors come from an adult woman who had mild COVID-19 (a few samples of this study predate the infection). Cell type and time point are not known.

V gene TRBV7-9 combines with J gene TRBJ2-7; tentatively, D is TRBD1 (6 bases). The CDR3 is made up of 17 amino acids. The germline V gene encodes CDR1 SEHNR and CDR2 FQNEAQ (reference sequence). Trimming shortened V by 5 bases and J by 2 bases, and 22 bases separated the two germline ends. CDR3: CASSPWGDRRVPYEQYF. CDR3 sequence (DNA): TGTGCCAGCAGCCCTTGGGGCGACAGGCGCGTACCCTACGAGCAGTACTTC.

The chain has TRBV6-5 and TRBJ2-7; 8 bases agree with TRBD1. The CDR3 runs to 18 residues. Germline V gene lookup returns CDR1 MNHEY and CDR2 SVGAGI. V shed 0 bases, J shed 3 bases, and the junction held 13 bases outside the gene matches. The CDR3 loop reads CASSYSIPGQGTGYEQYF. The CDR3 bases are TGTGCCAGCAGTTACTCGATCCCCGGTCAAGGGACAGGCTACGAGCAGTACTTC.

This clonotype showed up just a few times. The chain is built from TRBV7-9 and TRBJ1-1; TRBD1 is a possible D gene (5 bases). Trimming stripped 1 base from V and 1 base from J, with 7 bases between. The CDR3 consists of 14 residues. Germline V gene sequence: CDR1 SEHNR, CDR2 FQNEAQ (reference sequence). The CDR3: CASSLGDRNTEAFF. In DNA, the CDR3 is TGTGCCAGCAGCTTAGGAGACAGGAACACTGAAGCTTTCTTT. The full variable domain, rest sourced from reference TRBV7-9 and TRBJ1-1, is DTGVSQNPRHKITKRGQNVTFRCDPISEHNRLYWYRQTLGQGPEFLTYFQNEAQLEKSRLLSDRFSAERPKGSFSTLEIQRTEQGDSAMYLCASSLGDRNTEAFFGQGTRLTVV.

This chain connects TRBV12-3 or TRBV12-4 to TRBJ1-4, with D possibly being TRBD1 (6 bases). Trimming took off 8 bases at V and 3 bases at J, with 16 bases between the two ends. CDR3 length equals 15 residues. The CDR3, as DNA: TGTGCCAGCGGGGCCAACAGGGTCCCTAATGAAAAACTGTTTTTT. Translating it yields CASGANRVPNEKLFF.

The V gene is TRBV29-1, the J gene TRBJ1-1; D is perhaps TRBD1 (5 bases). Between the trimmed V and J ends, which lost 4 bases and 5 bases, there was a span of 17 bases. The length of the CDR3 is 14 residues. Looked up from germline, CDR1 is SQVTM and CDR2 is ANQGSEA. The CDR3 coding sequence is TGCAGCGTTGGGGACTCCGGGAGGAGAACTGAAGCTTTCTTT. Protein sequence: CSVGDSGRRTEAFF. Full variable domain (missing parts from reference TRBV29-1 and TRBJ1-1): SAVISQKPSRDICQRGTSLTIQCQVDSQVTMMFWYRQQPGQSLTLIATANQGSEATYESGFVIDKFPISRPNLTFSTLTVSNMSPEDSSIYLCSVGDSGRRTEAFFGQGTRLTVV.

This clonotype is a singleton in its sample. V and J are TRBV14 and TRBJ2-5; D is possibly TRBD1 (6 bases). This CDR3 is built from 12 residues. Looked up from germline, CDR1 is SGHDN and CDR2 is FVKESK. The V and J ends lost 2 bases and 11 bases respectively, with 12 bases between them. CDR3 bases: TGTGCCAGCAGCCAAACAGGGTCGGGTCAGTACTTC. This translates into CASSQTGSGQYF.

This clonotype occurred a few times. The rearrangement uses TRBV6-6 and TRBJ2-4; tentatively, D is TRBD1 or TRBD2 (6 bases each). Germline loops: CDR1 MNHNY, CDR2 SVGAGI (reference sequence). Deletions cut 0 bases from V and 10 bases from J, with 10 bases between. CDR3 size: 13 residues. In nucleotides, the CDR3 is TGTGCCAGCAGTTACTCGGGGGGCGGGATTCAGTACTTC. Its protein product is CASSYSGGGIQYF.

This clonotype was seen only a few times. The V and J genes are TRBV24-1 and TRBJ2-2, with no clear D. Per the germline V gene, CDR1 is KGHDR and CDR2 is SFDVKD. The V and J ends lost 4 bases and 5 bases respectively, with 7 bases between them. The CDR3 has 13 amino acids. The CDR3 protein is CATSEGSTGELFF. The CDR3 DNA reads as TGTGCCACCAGTGAGGGAAGTACCGGGGAGCTGTTTTTT.

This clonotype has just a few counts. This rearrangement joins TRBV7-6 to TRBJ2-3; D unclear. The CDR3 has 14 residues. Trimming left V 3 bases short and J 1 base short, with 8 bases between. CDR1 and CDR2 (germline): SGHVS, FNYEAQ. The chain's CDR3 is CASSFGSGTDTQYF. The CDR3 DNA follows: TGTGCCAGCAGCTTCGGCAGCGGCACAGATACGCAGTATTTT.

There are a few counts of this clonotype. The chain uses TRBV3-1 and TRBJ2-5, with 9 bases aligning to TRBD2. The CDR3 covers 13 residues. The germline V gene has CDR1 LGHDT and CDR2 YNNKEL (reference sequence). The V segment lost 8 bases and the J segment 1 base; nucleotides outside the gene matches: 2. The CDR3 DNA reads TGTGCCAGCGGGGGACTAGCCCAAGAGACCCAGTACTTC. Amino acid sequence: CASGGLAQETQYF.

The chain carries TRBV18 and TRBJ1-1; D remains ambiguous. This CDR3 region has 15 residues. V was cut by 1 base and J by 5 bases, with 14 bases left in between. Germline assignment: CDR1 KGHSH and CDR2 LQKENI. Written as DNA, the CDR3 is TGTGCCAGCTCACCACGCGTAGGTGGGATTACTGAAGCTTTCTTT. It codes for CASSPRVGGITEAFF.

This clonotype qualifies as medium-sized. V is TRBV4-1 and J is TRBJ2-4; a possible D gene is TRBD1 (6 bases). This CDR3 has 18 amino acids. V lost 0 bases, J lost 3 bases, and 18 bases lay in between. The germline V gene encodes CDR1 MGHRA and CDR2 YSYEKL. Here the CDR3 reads CASSQDDPGASGKNIQYF. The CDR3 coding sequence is TGCGCCAGCAGCCAAGATGATCCAGGGGCGTCGGGCAAAAACATTCAGTACTTC.

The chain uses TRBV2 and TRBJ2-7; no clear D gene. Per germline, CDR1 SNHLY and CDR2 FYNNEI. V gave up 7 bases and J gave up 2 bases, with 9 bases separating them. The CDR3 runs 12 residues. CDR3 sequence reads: CASKDTTYEQYF. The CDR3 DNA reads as TGTGCCAGCAAAGACACCACCTACGAGCAGTACTTC.

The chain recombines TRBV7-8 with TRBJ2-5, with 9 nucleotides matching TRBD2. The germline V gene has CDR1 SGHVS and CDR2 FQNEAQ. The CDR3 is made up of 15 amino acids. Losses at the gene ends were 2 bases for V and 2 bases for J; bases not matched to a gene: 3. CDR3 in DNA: TGTGCCAGCAGCTTACGGAGCGGGGGGCAAGAGACCCAGTACTTC. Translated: CASSLRSGGQETQYF. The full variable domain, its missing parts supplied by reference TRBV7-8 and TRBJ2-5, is GAGVSQSPRYKVAKRGQDVALRCDPISGHVSLFWYQQALGQGPEFLTYFQNEAQLDKSGLPSDRFFAERPEGSVSTLKIQRTQQEDSAVYLCASSLRSGGQETQYFGPGTRLLVL.

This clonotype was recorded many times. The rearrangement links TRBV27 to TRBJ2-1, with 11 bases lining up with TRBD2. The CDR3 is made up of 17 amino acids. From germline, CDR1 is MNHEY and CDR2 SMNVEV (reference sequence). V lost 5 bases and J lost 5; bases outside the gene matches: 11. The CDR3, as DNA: TGTGCCAGCAGTCCCACACCGGGACTAGCGGTGGACAATGAGCAGTTCTTC. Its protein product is CASSPTPGLAVDNEQFF.

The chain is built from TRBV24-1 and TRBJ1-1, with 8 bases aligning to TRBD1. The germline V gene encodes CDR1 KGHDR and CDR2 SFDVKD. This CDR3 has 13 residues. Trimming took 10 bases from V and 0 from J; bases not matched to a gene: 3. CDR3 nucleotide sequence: TGTGCCACTTCGGACAGGGTGAACACTGAAGCTTTCTTT. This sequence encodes CATSDRVNTEAFF.

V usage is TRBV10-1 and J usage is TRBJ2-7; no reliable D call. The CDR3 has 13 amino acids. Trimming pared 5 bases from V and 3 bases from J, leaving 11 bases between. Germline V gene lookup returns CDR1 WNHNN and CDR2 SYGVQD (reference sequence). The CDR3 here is CASSIKDGYEQYF. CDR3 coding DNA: TGCGCCAGCAGTATCAAGGACGGCTACGAGCAGTACTTC.

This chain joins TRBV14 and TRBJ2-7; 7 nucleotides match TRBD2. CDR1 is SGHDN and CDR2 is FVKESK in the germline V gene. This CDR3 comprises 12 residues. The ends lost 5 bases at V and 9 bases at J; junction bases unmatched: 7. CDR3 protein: CASSRSGAWQYF. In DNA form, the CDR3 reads TGTGCCAGCAGCAGGAGCGGGGCTTGGCAGTACTTC.

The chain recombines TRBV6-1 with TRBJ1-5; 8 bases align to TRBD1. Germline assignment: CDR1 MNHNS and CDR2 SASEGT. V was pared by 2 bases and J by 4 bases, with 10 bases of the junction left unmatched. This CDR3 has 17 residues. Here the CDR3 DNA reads TGTGCCAGCAGTGAACTCGACAGGGGAAGTAGTAATCAGCCCCAGCATTTT. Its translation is CASSELDRGSSNQPQHF.

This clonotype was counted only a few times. The CDR3: CSAQPIDRGAYEQYF. The CDR3 DNA sequence: TGCAGTGCCCAACCCATAGACAGGGGGGCCTACGAGCAGTACTTC. V gene TRBV20-1 combines with J gene TRBJ2-7; 9 bases line up with TRBD1. From germline, CDR1 is DFQATT and CDR2 SNEGSKA (reference sequence). The CDR3 has 15 residues. Trimming cost V 6 bases and J 2 bases; bases outside gene matches: 11.

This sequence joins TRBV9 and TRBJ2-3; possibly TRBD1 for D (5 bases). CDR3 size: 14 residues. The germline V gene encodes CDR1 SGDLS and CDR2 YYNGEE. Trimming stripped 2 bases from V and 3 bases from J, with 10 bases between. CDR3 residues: CASSVVGATDTQYF. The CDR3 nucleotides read TGTGCCAGCAGCGTGGTAGGGGCAACAGATACGCAGTATTTT.

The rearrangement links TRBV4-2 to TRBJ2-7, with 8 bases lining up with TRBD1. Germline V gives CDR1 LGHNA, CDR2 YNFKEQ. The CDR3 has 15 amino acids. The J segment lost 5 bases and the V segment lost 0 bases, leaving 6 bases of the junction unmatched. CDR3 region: CASSQEVRGLDEQYF. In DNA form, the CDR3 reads TGTGCCAGCAGCCAAGAAGTCAGGGGGCTCGACGAGCAGTACTTC.

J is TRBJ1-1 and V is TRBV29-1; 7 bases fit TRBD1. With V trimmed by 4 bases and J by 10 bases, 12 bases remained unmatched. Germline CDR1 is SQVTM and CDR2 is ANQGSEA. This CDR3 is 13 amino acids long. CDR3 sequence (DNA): TGCAGCGTTGCACGTACAGGGGAAGGAGTAGCTTTCTTT. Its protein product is CSVARTGEGVAFF.

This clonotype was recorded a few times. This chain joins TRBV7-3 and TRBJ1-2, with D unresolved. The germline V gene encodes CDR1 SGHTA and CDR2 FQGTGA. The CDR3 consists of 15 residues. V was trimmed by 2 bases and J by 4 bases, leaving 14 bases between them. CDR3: CASSLAPGGAYGYTF. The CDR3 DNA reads TGTGCCAGCAGCTTAGCCCCGGGAGGAGCCTATGGCTACACCTTC.